A selection of T cell receptor beta chains follows, all from one sample in a study of T cells after yellow fever vaccination. TCRdb called the 5' RACE reads again in MiXCR, with one record for every CDR3 protein. Altogether about 320,000 distinct CDR3 sequences are present, approximately 4.5% being singletons, with the ten largest covering roughly a fifth. Sequencing was performed on PBMCs, taken 15 days after the yellow fever booster vaccination. These receptor sequences come from a man younger than 30 who received the YFV17D yellow fever vaccine. CDR3s include the opening cysteine and the closing phenylalanine or tryptophan. D genes are given only for firm matches. Expanded clones get a size class; other rows say once, few or many, or leave the size out.

size: .
J: TRBJ2-2
V: TRBV28
D: .
DNA: TGTGCCAGCAGCTATCTAGCGAACACCGGGGAGCTGTTTTTT
CDR3: CASSYLANTGELFF

size: .
J: TRBJ1-3
V: TRBV20-1
D: .
DNA: TGCAGTGCGAGAAGGGGGGCTGGAAACACCATATATTTT
CDR3: CSARRGAGNTIYF

size: .
J: TRBJ1-1
V: TRBV27
D: .
DNA: TGTGCCAGCAGTTTATCGATCATCATGAGCTCTTCTGAAGCTTTCTTT
CDR3: CASSLSIIMSSSEAFF

size: many
J: TRBJ1-3
V: TRBV20-1
D: .
DNA: TGCAGTGCTAGAGGGACCTCCGGGGGAGGAAACACCATATATTTT
CDR3: CSARGTSGGGNTIYF

size: .
J: TRBJ1-4
V: TRBV29-1
D: .
DNA: TGCAGCGCAAGTAGAGATAATGAAAAACTGTTTTTT
CDR3: CSASRDNEKLFF

size: many
J: TRBJ2-4
V: TRBV18
D: TRBD1
DNA: TGTGCCAGCTCACCGGGACAGGAGAACATTCAGTACTTC
CDR3: CASSPGQENIQYF

size: many
J: TRBJ2-1
V: TRBV29-1
D: .
DNA: TGCAGCGCCCGGGACAACCCAAGCTCCTACAATGAGCAGTTCTTC
CDR3: CSARDNPSSYNEQFF

size: many
J: TRBJ2-5
V: TRBV20-1
D: TRBD2
DNA: TGCAGTGCTAAGCTAGCGGGGGGAAGAGAGACCCAGTACTTC
CDR3: CSAKLAGGRETQYF

size: few
J: TRBJ1-1
V: TRBV11-2
D: .
DNA: TGTGCCAGCAGTCTTAATAGCGTCCTGAACACTGAAGCTTTCTTT
CDR3: CASSLNSVLNTEAFF

size: few
J: TRBJ2-1
V: TRBV19
D: TRBD1
DNA: TGTGCCAGTAGGGACAGGGAAACGGAGCAGTTCTTC
CDR3: CASRDRETEQFF

size: .
J: TRBJ2-1
V: TRBV7-9
D: .
DNA: TGTGCCAGCAGCCTGCTAGTTCGCCGTGAGCAGTTCTTC
CDR3: CASSLLVRREQFF

size: few
J: TRBJ1-6
V: TRBV4-1
D: .
DNA: TGCGCCAGCAGCCAAGACGGGCTCTCCTATAATTCACCCCTCCACTTT
CDR3: CASSQDGLSYNSPLHF

size: many
J: TRBJ2-5
V: TRBV7-2
D: TRBD2
DNA: TGTGCCAGCAGCTTAGGGGCTCCGGGGGGGTACCAAGAGACCCAGTACTTC
CDR3: CASSLGAPGGYQETQYF

size: many
J: TRBJ2-3
V: TRBV20-1
D: TRBD2
DNA: TGCAGTGCTAGAGATCGGAGTAGCGGGGAGGCAGATACGCAGTATTTT
CDR3: CSARDRSSGEADTQYF

size: .
J: TRBJ2-3
V: TRBV9
D: .
DNA: TGTGCCAGCAGCGTAGAGGGGAGGGGGACAGATACGCAGTATTTT
CDR3: CASSVEGRGTDTQYF

size: few
J: TRBJ2-1
V: TRBV29-1
D: TRBD1
DNA: TGCAGCGCGGGGGGAGGGACAGGGAAGTCCAACAATGAGCAGTTCTTC
CDR3: CSAGGGTGKSNNEQFF

size: .
J: TRBJ1-1
V: TRBV9
D: .
DNA: TGTGCCAGCAGCGTAGCGGGAGGAATGAACACTGAAGCTTTCTTT
CDR3: CASSVAGGMNTEAFF

size: many
J: TRBJ2-2
V: TRBV5-1
D: TRBD1
DNA: TGCGCCAGCAGCTTGGACAGGGGCTCGAACACCGGGGAGCTGTTTTTT
CDR3: CASSLDRGSNTGELFF

size: .
J: TRBJ1-1
V: TRBV4-2
D: TRBD1
DNA: TGTGCCAGCAGGGAGACACAGGGGCCCGGTTGGAACACTGAAGCTTTCTTT
CDR3: CASRETQGPGWNTEAFF

size: few
J: TRBJ2-1
V: TRBV24-1
D: TRBD2
DNA: TGTGCCACCAGTGTACCGGGACTAGCGGGGAACAATGAGCAGTTCTTC
CDR3: CATSVPGLAGNNEQFF

size: few
J: TRBJ2-7
V: TRBV7-2
D: .
DNA: TGTGCCAGCAGCTTGGCGCGGACCTACGAGCAGTACTTC
CDR3: CASSLARTYEQYF

size: many
J: TRBJ1-2
V: TRBV6-5
D: TRBD1
DNA: TGTGCCAGCAGTTACGAGTGGGACAGGGGGCTGGGCGGCTACACCTTC
CDR3: CASSYEWDRGLGGYTF

size: many
J: TRBJ1-1
V: TRBV20-1
D: .
DNA: TGCAGTGCTCAGCGACAGGCGCCCACTGAAGCTTTCTTT
CDR3: CSAQRQAPTEAFF

size: few
J: TRBJ2-1
V: TRBV2
D: .
DNA: TGTGCCGTACACAGGGAGGACAATGAGCAGTTCTTC
CDR3: CAVHREDNEQFF

size: few
J: TRBJ2-3
V: TRBV6-5
D: .
DNA: TGTGCCAGCAGTTACACGGGGGGCCGCACAGATACGCAGTATTTT
CDR3: CASSYTGGRTDTQYF

size: few
J: TRBJ1-1
V: TRBV4-1
D: .
DNA: TGCGCCAGCAGCGGCCGACCAAGGAACACTGAAGCTTTCTTT
CDR3: CASSGRPRNTEAFF

size: many
J: TRBJ1-2
V: TRBV2
D: .
DNA: TGTGCCAGCAGTGAAGAAATCGGGGCCTATGGCTACACCTTC
CDR3: CASSEEIGAYGYTF

size: many
J: TRBJ1-1
V: TRBV6-5
D: .
DNA: TGTGCCAGCAGTTACCAAGGGGGGACCGACACTGAAGCTTTCTTT
CDR3: CASSYQGGTDTEAFF

size: .
J: TRBJ1-1
V: TRBV18
D: .
DNA: TGTGCCAGCTCACCACGTATGACCTCCGGGAACACTGAAGCTTTCTTT
CDR3: CASSPRMTSGNTEAFF

size: many
J: TRBJ1-1
V: TRBV20-1
D: .
DNA: TGCAGTGCGGTCCCTGACATGAACACTGAAGCTTTCTTT
CDR3: CSAVPDMNTEAFF

size: .
J: TRBJ2-2
V: TRBV6-6
D: .
DNA: TGTGCCAGCGATACTTACCCCACCGGGGAGCTGTTTTTT
CDR3: CASDTYPTGELFF

size: few
J: TRBJ2-1
V: TRBV24-1
D: .
DNA: TGTGCCACCAGTGATCCGCGCGGAACCAATGAGCAGTTCTTC
CDR3: CATSDPRGTNEQFF

size: .
J: TRBJ1-1
V: TRBV20-1
D: .
DNA: TGCAGTGCTAGAGCGACGGTGAACACTGATGCTTTCTTT
CDR3: CSARATVNTDAFF

size: many
J: TRBJ2-3
V: TRBV10-3
D: .
DNA: TGTGCCATCAGTGATTTTAGGGGAGATACGCAGTATTTT
CDR3: CAISDFRGDTQYF

size: .
J: TRBJ1-2
V: TRBV4-3
D: TRBD1
DNA: TGCGCCAGCAGCCAAACCGAGACAGGGTTAGGCGGAGGGTACACCTTC
CDR3: CASSQTETGLGGGYTF

size: many
J: TRBJ2-2
V: TRBV9
D: TRBD2
DNA: TGTGCCAGCAGGGGAGGGAGCGGCTGGAACACCGGGGAGCTGTTTTTT
CDR3: CASRGGSGWNTGELFF

size: .
J: TRBJ1-1
V: TRBV5-1
D: .
DNA: TGCGCCAGCAGCTTAGTGGGACGGAGCCTTACGAACACTGAAGCTTTCTTT
CDR3: CASSLVGRSLTNTEAFF

size: many
J: TRBJ2-7
V: TRBV5-1
D: .
DNA: TGCGCCAGCAGCTTGGGGGTGGACAGTCTCCGCGAGCAGTACTTC
CDR3: CASSLGVDSLREQYF

size: .
J: TRBJ2-1
V: TRBV20-1
D: TRBD2
DNA: TGCAGTGCTAGAGATATGAGCGGGGGGGCCTCCGGTGAGCAGTTCTTC
CDR3: CSARDMSGGASGEQFF

size: few
J: TRBJ2-5
V: TRBV3-1
D: TRBD2
DNA: TGTGCCAGCAGCCTCAGGAGGCGGGGGAACCAAGAGACCCAGTACTTC
CDR3: CASSLRRRGNQETQYF

size: few
J: TRBJ1-6
V: TRBV2
D: .
DNA: TGTGCCAGCAGTTTTGCGGCAGAACCTTCACCCCTCCACTTT
CDR3: CASSFAAEPSPLHF

size: .
J: TRBJ2-2
V: TRBV5-1
D: TRBD2
DNA: TGCGCCAGCAGCTTGGGTGGACTAGCAATTGTCGGGGAGCTGTTTTTT
CDR3: CASSLGGLAIVGELFF

size: .
J: TRBJ1-1
V: TRBV19
D: .
DNA: TGTGCCAGTAGTAAGCTGATGAACACTGAAGCTTTCTTT
CDR3: CASSKLMNTEAFF

size: few
J: TRBJ2-7
V: TRBV20-1
D: TRBD2
DNA: TGCAGTGCGAACCTTTACGGGGGGGCGAACGAGCAGTACTTC
CDR3: CSANLYGGANEQYF

size: .
J: TRBJ2-7
V: TRBV6-2/TRBV6-3
D: .
DNA: TGTGCCAGCAGTCGACCGGACAGCATCTACTACGAGCAGTACTTC
CDR3: CASSRPDSIYYEQYF

size: few
J: TRBJ2-2
V: TRBV4-3
D: TRBD1
DNA: TGCGCCAGCAGCCTCGACAGGGGGAGTGATACCGGGGAGCTGTTTTTT
CDR3: CASSLDRGSDTGELFF

size: many
J: TRBJ2-5
V: TRBV5-1
D: TRBD2
DNA: TGCGCCAGCAGCGTGGGACTAGCGGGAGAGACCCAGTACTTC
CDR3: CASSVGLAGETQYF

size: few
J: TRBJ1-1
V: TRBV5-1
D: .
DNA: TGCGCCAGCAGCTACACCGGGACGGTGAACACTGAAGCTTTCTTT
CDR3: CASSYTGTVNTEAFF